This T cell receptor beta chain was sequenced during a study of T cell repertoires in aging, cancer and after chemotherapy. Broader study findings: In cancer patients, declining TCR diversity with age involved lost richness and lost evenness.

Looked up from germline, CDR1 is GTSNPN and CDR2 is SVGIG (reference sequence). Deletions cut 0 bases from V and 0 bases from J, with 9 bases between. The CDR3 sequence is 15 residues long. This clonotype is termed medium-sized. Its antigen is still unknown. Peripheral blood genomic DNA, not sorted cells or RNA, was the template. Rearranged V-D-J TRB sequences were amplified with a mixed TRB-A/B primer pool. TCRdb itself ran the multiplex PCR reads through MiXCR, one entry per CDR3 protein. The table has some 2,600 distinct CDR3 sequences, approximately 25% seen once; the top ten hold more than 5%. What was sequenced was blood. The source of this sequence is a human donor with a solid tumor. This chain joins TRBV30 and TRBJ1-3; D possibly corresponds to TRBD1 (6 bases). The CDR3 spells CAWSVDRHSGNTIYF. CDR3 nucleotide sequence: TGTGCCTGGAGTGTGGACAGACACTCTGGAAACACCATATATTTT.